This T cell receptor (beta chain) emerged from a study of blood T cell repertoires in COVID-19. Turning to the study itself: Samples of COVID-19 (acute and convalescent) were obtained from the United States, Italy and Spain. Sources were T cells, B-cell-depleted T cells, or PBMCs; the material itself was cDNA or gDNA.

Per the germline V gene, CDR1 is LNHNV and CDR2 is YYDKDF (reference sequence). Unmatched junction bases numbered 0, after V lost 0 bases and J lost 4 bases. This CDR3 has 15 amino acids. Patients at the Seattle site were enrolled during active infection and followed longitudinally. Study processing details: Quantification of nucleated cells was approximated via reference gene primer amplification. Sequenced by immunoSEQ multiplex PCR; TCRdb stores in-frame clones only, minus some. V, J and clone size are those of that table, while D and trimming were read from the DNA. The sample comprises some 240,000 clones, 90% of which are singletons, and around 2.3% rests with the top ten.

The chain combines TRBV15 with TRBJ1-4, with TRBD1 matching 9 bases. The sample consisted of peripheral blood. The sequence was collected from a woman aged 55-70 years with COVID-19, enrolled during active disease. As DNA, the CDR3 is TGTGCCACCAGCAGAGAGGGACAGGGTAATGAAAAACTGTTTTTT. This translates into CATSREGQGNEKLFF.